This TCR beta chain was found in a study of blood T cell repertoires in COVID-19. Per the original data handling: Reference gene primer amplification gave estimated nucleated cell counts. The table came from immunoSEQ multiplex PCR; TCRdb's copy has only in-frame clones and leaves some out. The V and J calls and clone size are taken from that table; D and trimming were inferred from the DNA. This table holds roughly 330,000 clones, nearly 90% found once. The TCR comes from a woman aged 25 to 39 who had recovered from COVID-19. The sequencing sample was made of PBMCs or T cells enriched from blood (not recorded which).

The CDR3 loop is CASSFNPSRVNTEAFF. CDR3 sequence (DNA): TGTGCCAGCAGCTTCAACCCCTCTCGGGTGAACACTGAAGCTTTCTTT. This chain links TRBV3-1 (or the pseudogene TRBV3-2) with TRBJ1-1, with D unclear. CDR1 and CDR2 (germline): LGHDT, YNNKEL (reference sequence). V was cut by 5 bases and J by 0 bases, with 16 bases left in between. The CDR3 consists of 16 residues.